This TCR beta chain was identified during a study of metastatic and nonmetastatic thyroid tumors. Thyroid surgery was performed in patients who had received no treatment beforehand. CDR3 length equals 16 residues. Germline loops: CDR1 MDHEN, CDR2 SYDVKM. V shed 1 base, J shed 5 bases, and the junction held 10 bases outside the gene matches. Study-level points and caveats: Versus benign nodules, malignant thyroid tumors reportedly had significantly higher TCR beta diversity, in blood and tumor.

In the source study's methods: Differences in CDR3 between clinicopathological groups were drawn on to build a classifier intended to discriminate distant-metastatic papillary thyroid cancer patients. MiXCR was used by TCRdb to re-call the PCR reads. TCRdb, not the authors, supplied the V and J calls. The repertoire has 7,000 or so clones, 25% to 30% of them found once; the top ten carry under 20%. There are a few counts of this clone. Its antigen is still unknown. This chain connects TRBV28 to TRBJ2-7; 8 nucleotides agree with TRBD2. The sequenced material came from adjacent normal tissue. This TCR was sampled from a male donor with papillary thyroid cancer or a benign thyroid nodule (not recorded which). Some clones in this sample may be carry-over from other donors' samples. The CDR3 DNA reads TGTGCCAGCAGTTTATTCAGCGGGGGTGCTAGGGACGAGCAGTACTTC. This encodes CASSLFSGGARDEQYF.